This record looks at one T cell receptor (beta chain) sequence and its context. Antigen: not known. This entry comes from a study of T cell responses to AZD1222 COVID-19 vaccine. Investigators merged groups given second doses at roughly 4 or roughly 12 weeks. Only in-frame clones appear in the TCRdb table, and some are missing; sequencing was by immunoSEQ multiplex PCR. The profile covers more than 110,000 clones, with approximately 90% appearing a single time and approximately 3% taken by the ten largest. V lost 6 bases and J lost 5; bases outside the gene matches: 6. The CDR3 totals 13 residues. CDR1 is MNHNY, CDR2 SVGAGI, per germline (reference sequence). Whole-study findings and limits: Spike-specific TCR breadth and depth grew following two AZD1222 doses. Regions left unmutated in variants are reportedly the target of nearly half of spike-specific TCRs.

The rearrangement uses TRBV6-6 and TRBJ2-5, with 7 positions matching TRBD1. The sequence was collected from an adult who received the AZD1222 COVID-19 vaccine. The sample in question was peripheral blood, obtained 28 days after the second AZD1222 dose. The CDR3 nucleotides read TGTGCCAGCAGGAGGACAGGCCAGGAGACCCAGTACTTC. Amino acids: CASRRTGQETQYF.